The T cell receptor (beta chain) described here comes from a study of T-cell reconstitution after alpha-beta-depleted transplantation in children. Study-wide results and caveats: T-cell counts and diversity were attributed mostly to newly produced T cells one year after transplant. Two months or so post-transplant, alpha-beta T cells reportedly derived from several hundred expanded graft clones. High day-60 TCRbeta diversity in some patients came from surviving recipient T cells and thymic progenitors.

Library preparation (for TCRbeta) was performed with unique molecular identifiers. One entry per CDR3 protein results from TCRdb running MiXCR on the PCR reads. The sample carries 250,000 to 350,000 distinct CDR3 sequences, about a quarter recorded once. V trimming: 4 bases; J trimming: 4 bases; junction bases outside the gene matches: 14. The CDR3 has 19 amino acids. Germline CDR1 MGHRA, CDR2 YSYEKL. To note about this clonotype: Its antigen is not known.

The receptor comes from a male patient aged 10 to 17 who had a stem cell transplant for acute lymphoblastic leukemia, so the T cells may come from the graft donor. The chain combines TRBV4-1 with TRBJ2-5; 14 bases match TRBD2. The sample was PBMCs, mostly from graft donor cells, taken 180 days after TCRalphabeta/CD19-depleted stem cell transplant. The CDR3, as DNA: TGCGCCAGCAGCCCGATGGGTTTTAGACTAGCGGGAGGGCTAGAGACCCAGTACTTC. As protein: CASSPMGFRLAGGLETQYF.